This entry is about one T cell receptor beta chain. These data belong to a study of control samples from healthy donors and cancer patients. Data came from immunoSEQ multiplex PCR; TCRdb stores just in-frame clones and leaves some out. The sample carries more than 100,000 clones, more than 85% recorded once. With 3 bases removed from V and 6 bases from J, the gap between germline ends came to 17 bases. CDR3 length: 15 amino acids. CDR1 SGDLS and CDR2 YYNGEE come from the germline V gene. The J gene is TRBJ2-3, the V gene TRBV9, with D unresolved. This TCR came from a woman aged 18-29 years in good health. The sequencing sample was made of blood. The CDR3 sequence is CASSERARIGDTQYF. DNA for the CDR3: TGTGCCAGCAGCGAACGGGCTAGGATCGGGGATACGCAGTATTTT.